This TCR beta chain is from a study of T cell changes during pregnancy in multiple sclerosis. Data came from immunoSEQ multiplex PCR; TCRdb stores just in-frame clones and leaves some out. This sample has about 80,000 clones, with about 92% found just once. CDR1 is KGHSH, CDR2 LQKENI, per germline. CDR3 size: 13 residues. V gave up 3 bases and J gave up 4 bases, with 10 bases separating them. J is TRBJ2-7 and V is TRBV18; D remains ambiguous. The source is a female donor with multiple sclerosis, enrolled in a pregnancy study. The specimen was peripheral blood, collected before pregnancy. The CDR3 DNA reads as TGTGCCAGCTCACCTTTACAAGTTTACGAGCAGTACTTC. Translated, it gives CASSPLQVYEQYF.